The clone carrying this T cell receptor (beta chain) was seen at least ten times. Its antigen is undetermined. The data derive from a study of T cells after posttransplantation cyclophosphamide. Sequenced by immunoSEQ multiplex PCR; TCRdb stores in-frame clones only, minus some. The sample presents 25,000 to 35,000 clones, none singletons. J lost 2 bases, V lost 1 base, and 4 bases had no gene match. CDR3 length: 16 residues. Germline-derived CDR1 and CDR2 are KGHSH and LQKENI. Overall study findings and caveats: Recipient CMV seropositivity and CMV reactivation strongly tracked TRB clonality.

The related graft donor's blood sample was taken on the day of bone marrow donation. The origin of this receptor is a woman aged 30 to 39 in good health and a related stem cell transplant donor. The chain employs TRBV18 and TRBJ1-3; 8 bases align to TRBD1. The sample was PBMCs. CDR3 coding DNA: TGTGCCAGCTCACCACGGACAGGGAATACTGGAAACACCATATATTTT. Translated: CASSPRTGNTGNTIYF. Looking up the rest from reference TRBV18 and TRBJ1-3 gives the full variable domain: NAGVMQNPRHLVRRRGQEARLRCSPMKGHSHVYWYRQLPEEGLKFMVYLQKENIIDESGMPKERFSAEFPKEGPSILRIQQVVRGDSAAYFCASSPRTGNTGNTIYFGEGSWLTVV.